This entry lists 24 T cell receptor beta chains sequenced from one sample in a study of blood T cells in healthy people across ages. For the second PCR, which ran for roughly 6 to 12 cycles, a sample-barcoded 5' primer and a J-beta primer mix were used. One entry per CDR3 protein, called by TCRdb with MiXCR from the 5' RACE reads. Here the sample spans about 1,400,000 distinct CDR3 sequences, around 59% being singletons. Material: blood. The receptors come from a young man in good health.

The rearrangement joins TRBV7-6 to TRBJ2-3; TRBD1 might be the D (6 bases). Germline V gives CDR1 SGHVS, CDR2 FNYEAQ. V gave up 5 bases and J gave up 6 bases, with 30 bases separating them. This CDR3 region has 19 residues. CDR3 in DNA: TGTGCCAGCAGCCCAACAGGGTTTGTGGGAATAAGGGCGGTGGATACGCAGTATTTT. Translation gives CASSPTGFVGIRAVDTQYF.

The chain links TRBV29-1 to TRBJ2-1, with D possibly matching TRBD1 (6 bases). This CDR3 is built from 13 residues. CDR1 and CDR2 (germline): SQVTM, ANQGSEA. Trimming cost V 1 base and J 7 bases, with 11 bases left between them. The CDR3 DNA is TGCAGCGTTGAAGCTGTGGGGGCGAATGAGCAGTTCTTC. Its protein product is CSVEAVGANEQFF.

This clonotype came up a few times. In DNA, the CDR3 is TGTGCCAGCAGCTTAGGCCGGGGTAATGAAAAACTGTTTTTT. This gives the protein CASSLGRGNEKLFF. This chain links TRBV13 with TRBJ1-4; D ambiguous. V was cut by 0 bases and J by 4 bases, with 6 bases left in between. This CDR3 contains 14 residues. Germline loops: CDR1 PRHDT, CDR2 FYEKMQ (reference sequence).

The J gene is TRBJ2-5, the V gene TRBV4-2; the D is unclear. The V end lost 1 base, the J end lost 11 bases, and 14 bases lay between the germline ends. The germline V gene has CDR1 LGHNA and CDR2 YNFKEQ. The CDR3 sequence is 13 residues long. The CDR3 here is CASSQVGFNEQYF. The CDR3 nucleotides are TGTGCCAGCAGCCAAGTAGGGTTCAATGAGCAGTACTTC.

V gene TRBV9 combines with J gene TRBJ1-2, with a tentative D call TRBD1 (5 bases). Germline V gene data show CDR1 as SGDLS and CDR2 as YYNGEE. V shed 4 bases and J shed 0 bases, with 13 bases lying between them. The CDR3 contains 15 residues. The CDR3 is CASSQTGSSNYGYTF. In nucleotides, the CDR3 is TGTGCCAGCAGCCAAACAGGATCGTCTAACTATGGCTACACCTTC.

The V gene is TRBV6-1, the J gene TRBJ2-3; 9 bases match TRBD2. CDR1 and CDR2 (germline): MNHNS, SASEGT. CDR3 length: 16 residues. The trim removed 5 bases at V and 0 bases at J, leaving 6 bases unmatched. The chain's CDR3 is CASSFPAGGSTDTQYF. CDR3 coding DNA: TGTGCCAGCAGTTTCCCCGCGGGGGGGAGCACAGATACGCAGTATTTT.

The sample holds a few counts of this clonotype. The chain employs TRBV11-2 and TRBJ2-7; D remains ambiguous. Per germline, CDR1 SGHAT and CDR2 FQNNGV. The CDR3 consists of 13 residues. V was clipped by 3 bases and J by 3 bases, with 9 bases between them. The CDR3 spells CASSFSTNYEQYF. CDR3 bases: TGTGCCAGCAGCTTTTCAACTAACTACGAGCAGTACTTC. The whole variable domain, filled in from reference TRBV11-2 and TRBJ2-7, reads EAGVAQSPRYKIIEKRQSVAFWCNPISGHATLYWYQQILGQGPKLLIQFQNNGVVDDSQLPKDRFSAERLKGVDSTLKIQPAKLEDSAVYLCASSFSTNYEQYFGPGTRLTVT.

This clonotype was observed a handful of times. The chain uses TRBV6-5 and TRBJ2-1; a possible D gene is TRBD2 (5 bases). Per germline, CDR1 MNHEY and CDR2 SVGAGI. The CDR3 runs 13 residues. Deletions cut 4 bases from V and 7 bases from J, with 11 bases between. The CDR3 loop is CASSSLEVNEQFF. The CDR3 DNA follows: TGTGCCAGCAGTTCTTTGGAGGTTAATGAGCAGTTCTTC.

This chain's CDR3 is CSVEDKGGGADTQYF. The DNA of the CDR3 is TGCAGCGTTGAAGATAAAGGGGGCGGGGCAGATACGCAGTATTTT. This chain uses TRBV29-1 with TRBJ2-3; a weak D match, TRBD1 (7 bases). The CDR3 has 15 amino acids. The V gene lost 0 bases and the J gene lost 4 bases, with 14 bases spanning the gap. CDR1 and CDR2 (germline): SQVTM, ANQGSEA.

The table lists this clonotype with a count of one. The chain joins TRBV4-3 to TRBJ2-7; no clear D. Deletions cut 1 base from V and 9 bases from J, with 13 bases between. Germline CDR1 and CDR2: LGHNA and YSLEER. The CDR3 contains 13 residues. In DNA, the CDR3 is TGCGCCAGCAGCCAAGGAGTGGCCAGTGGGCAGTACTTC. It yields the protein CASSQGVASGQYF.

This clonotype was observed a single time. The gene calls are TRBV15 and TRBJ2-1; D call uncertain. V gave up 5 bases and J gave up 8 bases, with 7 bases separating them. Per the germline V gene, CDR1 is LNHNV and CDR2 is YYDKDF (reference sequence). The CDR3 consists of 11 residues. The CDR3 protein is CATSLEDEQFF. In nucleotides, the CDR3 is TGTGCCACCAGCCTCGAGGATGAGCAGTTCTTC.

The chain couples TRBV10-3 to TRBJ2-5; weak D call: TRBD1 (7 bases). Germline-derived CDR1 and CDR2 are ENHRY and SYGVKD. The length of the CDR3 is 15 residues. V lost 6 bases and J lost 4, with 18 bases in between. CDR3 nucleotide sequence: TGTGCCATCAGACCTACAGGGGAGGTCGGAGAGACCCAGTACTTC. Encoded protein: CAIRPTGEVGETQYF.

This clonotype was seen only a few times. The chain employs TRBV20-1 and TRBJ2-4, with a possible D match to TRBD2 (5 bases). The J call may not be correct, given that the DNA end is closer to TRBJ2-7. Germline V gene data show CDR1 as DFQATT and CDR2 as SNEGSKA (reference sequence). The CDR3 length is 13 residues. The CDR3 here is CSANNRDSYEQYF. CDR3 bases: TGCAGTGCTAATAACCGGGACTCCTACGAGCAGTACTTC.

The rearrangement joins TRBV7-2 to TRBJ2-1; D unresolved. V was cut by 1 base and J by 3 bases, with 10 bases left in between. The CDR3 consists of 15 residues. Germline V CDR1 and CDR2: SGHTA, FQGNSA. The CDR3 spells CASSLEMGFYNEQFF. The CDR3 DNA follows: TGTGCCAGCAGCTTAGAAATGGGGTTCTACAATGAGCAGTTCTTC.

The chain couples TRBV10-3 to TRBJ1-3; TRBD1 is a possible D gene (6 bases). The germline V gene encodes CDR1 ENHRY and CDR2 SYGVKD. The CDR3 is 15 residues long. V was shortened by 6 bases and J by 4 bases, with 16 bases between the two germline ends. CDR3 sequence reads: CAISAGAAEGNTIYF. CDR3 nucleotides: TGTGCCATCAGCGCGGGGGCAGCCGAAGGAAACACCATATATTTT.

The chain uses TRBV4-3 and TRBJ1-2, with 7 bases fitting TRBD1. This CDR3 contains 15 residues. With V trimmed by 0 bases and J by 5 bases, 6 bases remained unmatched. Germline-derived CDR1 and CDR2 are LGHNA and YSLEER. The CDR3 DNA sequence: TGCGCCAGCAGCCAAGATCCAGGACAGGAATATGGCTACACCTTC. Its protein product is CASSQDPGQEYGYTF.

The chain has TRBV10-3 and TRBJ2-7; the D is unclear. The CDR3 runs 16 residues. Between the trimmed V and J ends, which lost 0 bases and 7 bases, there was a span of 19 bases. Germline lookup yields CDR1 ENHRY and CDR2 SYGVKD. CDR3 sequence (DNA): TGTGCCATCAGTGAGTCGAGGCGGCGGAGAGTAGAGGAGCAGTACTTC. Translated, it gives CAISESRRRRVEEQYF.

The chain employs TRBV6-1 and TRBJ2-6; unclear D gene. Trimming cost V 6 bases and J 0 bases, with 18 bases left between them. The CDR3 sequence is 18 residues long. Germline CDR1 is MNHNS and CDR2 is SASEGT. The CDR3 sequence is CASREFQYQSSGANVLTF. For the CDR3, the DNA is TGTGCCAGCAGAGAATTCCAGTACCAAAGCTCTGGGGCCAACGTCCTGACTTTC.

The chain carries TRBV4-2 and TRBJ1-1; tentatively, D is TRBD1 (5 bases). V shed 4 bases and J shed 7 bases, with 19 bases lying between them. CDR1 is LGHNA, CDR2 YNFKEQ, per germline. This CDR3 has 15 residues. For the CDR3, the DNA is TGTGCCAGCAGCCTCTGGCAGGGACTCGGGATTGAAGCTTTCTTT. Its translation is CASSLWQGLGIEAFF.

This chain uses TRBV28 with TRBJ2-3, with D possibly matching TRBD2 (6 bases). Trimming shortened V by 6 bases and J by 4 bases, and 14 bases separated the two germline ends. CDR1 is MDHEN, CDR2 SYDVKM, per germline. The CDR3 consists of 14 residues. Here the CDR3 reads CASSSPGEADTQYF. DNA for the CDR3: TGTGCCAGCAGCTCGCCTGGGGAGGCAGATACGCAGTATTTT.

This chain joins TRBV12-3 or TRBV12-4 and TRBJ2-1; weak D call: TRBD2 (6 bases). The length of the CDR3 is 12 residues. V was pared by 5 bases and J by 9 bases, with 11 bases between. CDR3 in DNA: TGTGCCAGCAGTGTGACGGAGGGTGAGCAGTTCTTC. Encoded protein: CASSVTEGEQFF.

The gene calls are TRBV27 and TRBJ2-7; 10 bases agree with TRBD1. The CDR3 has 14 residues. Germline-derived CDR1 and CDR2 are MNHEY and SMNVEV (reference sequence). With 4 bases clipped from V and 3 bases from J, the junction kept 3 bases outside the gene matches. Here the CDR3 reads CASSWTGGNYEQYF. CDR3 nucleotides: TGTGCCAGCAGTTGGACAGGGGGGAACTACGAGCAGTACTTC.

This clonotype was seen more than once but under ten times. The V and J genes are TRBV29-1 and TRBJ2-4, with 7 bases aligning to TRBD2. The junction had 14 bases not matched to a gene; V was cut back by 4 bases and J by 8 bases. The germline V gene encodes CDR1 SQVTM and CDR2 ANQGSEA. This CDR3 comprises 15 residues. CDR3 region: CSVVTSAREGDIQYF. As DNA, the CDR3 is TGCAGCGTTGTAACTAGCGCGAGGGAGGGAGACATTCAGTACTTC.

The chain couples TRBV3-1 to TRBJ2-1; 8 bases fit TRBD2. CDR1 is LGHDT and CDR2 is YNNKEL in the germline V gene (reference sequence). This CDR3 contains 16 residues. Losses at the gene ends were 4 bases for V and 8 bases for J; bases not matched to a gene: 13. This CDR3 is CASSLYSSGSPDEQFF. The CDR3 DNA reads TGTGCCAGCAGCCTTTATAGCAGCGGGAGTCCCGATGAGCAGTTCTTC.